This T cell receptor (beta chain) was recorded in a study of blood T cell repertoires in COVID-19 (TCRdb year 2020). Turning to the overall study: Samples covering the acute and convalescent phases of COVID-19 were provided by collaborators in the United States, Italy and Spain. The repertoires were released in a freely available public database meant as a resource for research on the immune response to SARS-CoV-2. Deeply sampled blood TCRbeta repertoires from subjects exposed to, actively infected with, or recovered from COVID-19 were included in the dataset. The sample metadata nearly always contained a de-identified subject ID, COVID-19 status, age in years and sex. The prospective study material was composed of cDNA or gDNA derived from T cells, B-cell-depleted T cells, or PBMCs. Where HLA class I and class II types were available, the types were taken from metadata supplied by the sample provider, not from assay-based typing. Samples came from the ongoing ImmuneRACE study (first 160 participants) plus 1,254 subjects from 6 global collaborators.

What the work shows at the level of the full study, not this receptor alone: How much clinical and demographic metadata was included differed by source and by participant, and the metadata was provided uncurated.

TCRbeta CDR3 regions were amplified from genomic DNA by means of the immunoSEQ Assay, a bias-controlled multiplex PCR. On the authors' methods: Nucleated cell counts per sample were estimated from amplification of reference gene primers within the assay. Sequence reads were collapsed and filtered to measure the absolute abundance of every unique TCRbeta CDR3 rearrangement. For each sample, productive Simpson clonality was calculated by taking the square root of Simpson's diversity index across productive rearrangements. Held by TCRdb, this immuneACCESS table contains in-frame sequences only and omits some clones. Under half of the omission traces to an unresolved V gene where checked; the cause of the rest is unknown. The V and J calls and clone size are taken from that table; D and trimming were inferred from the DNA. A total of 120,000 to 150,000 clones appear in this sample, 80% to 85% of them only once. The ten biggest clones cover around 8.6% of the sample.

From the cysteine through the phenylalanine, the CDR3 covers 15 amino acids. Only CDR3 DNA is held: 45 bases, read in frame from base 1. The germline V gene provides CDR1 MRHNA and CDR2 SNTAGT. V loses 0 bases of germline sequence and J loses 1 base, and the interval between the two ends is 8 bases. Whole blood was collected in K2EDTA tubes by collaborating institutions according to the institutions' own protocols. For TCRbeta analysis, collaborator samples were shipped as frozen whole blood, as isolated PBMCs, or as DNA extracted from either sample type. As for this clone: Its antigen specificity is not known. No base quality values were provided; no much bigger clone lies one nucleotide off.

The sample consisted of peripheral blood. The sequence was collected from a human donor in a cohort sampled during active COVID-19. The rearrangement joined TRBV6-4 to TRBJ2-3; no D segment can be confidently identified. The DNA sequence is given as TGTGCCAGCAGTGACTCGGGCCGCCGCACAGATACGCAGTATTTT. It encodes CASSDSGRRTDTQYF.